The 5 T cell receptor beta chains below come from one sample, sequenced in a study of cytomegalovirus exposure and HLA in healthy donors. 13 Jbeta primers and 60 Vbeta primers were used for the PCR. This table comes from immunoSEQ multiplex PCR, and its TCRdb copy is limited to in-frame clones, with some not included. Counted here are about 150,000 clones, 79% occurring once; the ten biggest clones make up roughly 6.8%. Source material: PBMCs. These receptors all come from a man in his fifties in good health and CMV-seropositive.

This sequence joins TRBV7-8 and TRBJ2-1; 10 bases match TRBD2. Germline V gives CDR1 SGHVS, CDR2 FQNEAQ. The CDR3 sequence is 16 residues long. V lost 2 bases to trimming and J lost 9 bases; unmatched junction nucleotides: 10. The CDR3 loop is CASSLSRTSGRGEQFF. In nucleotides, the CDR3 is TGTGCCAGCAGCTTATCGCGGACTAGCGGTAGGGGTGAGCAGTTCTTC.

Only a few counts were recorded for this clone. The chain recombines TRBV6-5 with TRBJ2-2; 7 bases map to TRBD1. V trimming: 4 bases; J trimming: 1 base; junction bases outside the gene matches: 3. The CDR3 length is 15 residues. Germline loops: CDR1 MNHEY, CDR2 SVGAGI. DNA of the CDR3: TGTGCCAGCAGTTTGGGGACAGAGAACACCGGGGAGCTGTTTTTT. It is translated as CASSLGTENTGELFF.

This chain links TRBV6-1 with TRBJ1-1; 9 nucleotides line up with TRBD1. Per the germline V gene, CDR1 is MNHNS and CDR2 is SASEGT. V was pared by 6 bases and J by 4 bases, with 6 bases of the junction left unmatched. The CDR3 is 14 amino acids. CDR3 region: CASRNTGGFTEAFF. The CDR3 nucleotides are TGTGCCAGCAGAAACACAGGGGGCTTCACTGAAGCTTTCTTT.

The table lists this clone with a few counts. The chain employs TRBV28 and TRBJ2-5; TRBD2 agrees at 9 bases. The CDR3 is 16 amino acids. Germline CDR1 MDHEN, CDR2 SYDVKM. J gave up 3 bases and V 3 bases, and 8 bases lay outside the gene matches. CDR3 nucleotides: TGTGCCAGCAGTTTTGCTGGCGGGAGGGGTGAAGAGACCCAGTACTTC. It yields the protein CASSFAGGRGEETQYF.

CDR3 DNA: TGTGCCAGCAGCTCCGCTCAAACAGTCACTGAAGCTTTCTTT. This gives the protein CASSSAQTVTEAFF. V and J are TRBV5-4 and TRBJ1-1; D remains unclear. Between the trimmed V and J ends, which lost 3 bases and 4 bases, there was a span of 13 bases. The germline V gene has CDR1 SGHNT and CDR2 YYREEE (reference sequence). The CDR3 length is 14 residues.